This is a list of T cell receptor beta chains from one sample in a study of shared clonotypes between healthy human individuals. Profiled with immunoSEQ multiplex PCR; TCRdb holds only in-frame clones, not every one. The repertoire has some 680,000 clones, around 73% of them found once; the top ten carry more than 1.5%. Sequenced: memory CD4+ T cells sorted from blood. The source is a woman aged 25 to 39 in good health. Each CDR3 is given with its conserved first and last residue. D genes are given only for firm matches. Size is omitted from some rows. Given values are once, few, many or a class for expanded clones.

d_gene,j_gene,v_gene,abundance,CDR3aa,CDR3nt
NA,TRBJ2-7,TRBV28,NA,CASSLYRVQSGQYF,TGTGCCAGCAGTCTCTACAGGGTTCAATCAGGGCAGTACTTC
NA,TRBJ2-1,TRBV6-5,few,CASSPRTSSYNEQFF,TGTGCCAGCAGTCCCAGGACGTCCTCCTACAATGAGCAGTTCTTC
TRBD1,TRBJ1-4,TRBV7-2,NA,CASSSGDSSNEKLFF,TGTGCCAGCAGCTCGGGGGACAGTTCTAATGAAAAACTGTTTTTT
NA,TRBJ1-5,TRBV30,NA,CAWSAPGGPQHF,TGTGCCTGGAGTGCCCCGGGTGGGCCCCAGCATTTT
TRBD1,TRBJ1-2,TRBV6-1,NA,CASSEMDRAYGYTF,TGTGCCAGCAGTGAAATGGACAGGGCTTATGGCTACACCTTC
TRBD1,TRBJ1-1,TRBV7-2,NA,CASSREGQVNTYSNF,TGTGCCAGCAGCCGGGAGGGACAGGTCAATACTTACTCCAACTTT
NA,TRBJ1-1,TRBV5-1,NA,CASSLLLAGDTEAFF,TGCGCCAGCAGCTTGCTCTTGGCAGGGGACACTGAAGCTTTCTTT
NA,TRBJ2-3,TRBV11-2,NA,CASSLYVSGTDTQYF,TGTGCCAGCAGCTTATACGTCTCAGGCACAGATACGCAGTATTTT
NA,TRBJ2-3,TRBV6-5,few,CASSPRQIWTDTQYF,TGTGCCAGCAGTCCACGACAAATTTGGACAGATACGCAGTATTTT
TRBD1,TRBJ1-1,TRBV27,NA,CASSPYRGNTEAFF,TGTGCCAGCAGTCCATACAGGGGGAACACTGAAGCTTTCTTT
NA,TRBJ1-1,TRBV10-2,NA,CASSLGFEAFF,TGCGCCAGCAGTCTGGGGTTTGAAGCTTTCTTT
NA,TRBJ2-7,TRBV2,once,CASSDLGPLSSYEQYF,TGTGCCAGCAGTGACCTGGGACCGCTGAGCTCCTACGAGCAGTACTTC
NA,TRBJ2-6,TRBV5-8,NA,CASSLGSTVSGANVLTF,TGTGCCAGCAGCTTGGGTTCTACCGTCTCTGGGGCCAACGTCCTGACTTTC
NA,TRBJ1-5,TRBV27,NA,CASKIQGQPQHF,TGTGCCAGCAAGATACAGGGACAGCCCCAGCATTTT
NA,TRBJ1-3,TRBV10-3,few,CATNEGNTIYF,TGTGCCACTAATGAAGGAAACACCATATATTTT
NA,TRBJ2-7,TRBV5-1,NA,CASSSVRVGEQYF,TGCGCCAGCAGCTCGGTCAGGGTCGGTGAGCAGTACTTC
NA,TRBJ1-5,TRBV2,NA,CASSGQNQPQHF,TGTGCCAGCAGTGGACAGAATCAGCCCCAGCATTTT
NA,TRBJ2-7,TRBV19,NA,CASSSAINSYEQYF,TGTGCCAGTAGTTCGGCTATTAATTCCTACGAGCAGTACTTC
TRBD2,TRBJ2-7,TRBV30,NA,CAWRPKGLAESYEQYF,TGTGCCTGGAGGCCCAAGGGACTAGCGGAGTCATACGAGCAGTACTTC
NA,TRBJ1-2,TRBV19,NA,CASSLNRESYGYTF,TGTGCCAGTAGTTTGAACAGGGAAAGCTATGGCTACACCTTC